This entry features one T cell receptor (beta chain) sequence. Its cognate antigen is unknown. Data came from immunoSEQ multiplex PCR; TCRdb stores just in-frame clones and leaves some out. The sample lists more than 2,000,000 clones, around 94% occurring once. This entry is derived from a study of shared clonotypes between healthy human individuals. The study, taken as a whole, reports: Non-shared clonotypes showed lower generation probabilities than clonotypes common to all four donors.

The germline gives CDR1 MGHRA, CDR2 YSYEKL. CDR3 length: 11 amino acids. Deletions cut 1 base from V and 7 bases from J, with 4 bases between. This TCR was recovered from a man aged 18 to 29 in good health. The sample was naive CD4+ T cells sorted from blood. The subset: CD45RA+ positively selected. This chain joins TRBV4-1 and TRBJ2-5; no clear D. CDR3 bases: TGCGCCAGCAGCCAAGGGGGGACCCAGTACTTC. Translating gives CASSQGGTQYF.